What follows are 21 T cell receptor beta chains derived from one specimen sequenced in a study of blood T cell repertoires in COVID-19. Here immunoSEQ multiplex PCR was the method, and the copy in TCRdb shows in-frame clones only, minus some. The repertoire holds 200,000 to 250,000 clones, 88% seen once, with around 2.6% in the top ten. The sequencing sample was made of PBMCs or T cells enriched from blood (not recorded which). The source is a woman aged 30 to 39 who had recovered from COVID-19.

The V call is TRBV7-2, the J call TRBJ2-7, with TRBD1 as a possible D gene (5 bases). With 5 bases removed from V and 2 bases from J, the gap between germline ends came to 13 bases. Germline V gene sequence: CDR1 SGHTA, CDR2 FQGNSA. The CDR3 is 14 amino acids. CDR3 DNA: TGTGCCAGCAGCCTAGGACATTGGGCCTACGAGCAGTACTTC. Translating it yields CASSLGHWAYEQYF.

The rearrangement joins TRBV12-3 or TRBV12-4 to TRBJ2-7; 8 bases are shared with TRBD2. CDR3 length: 13 residues. Trimming cost V 5 bases and J 7 bases; bases outside gene matches: 7. The CDR3 bases are TGTGCCAGCAGTGGGACTAGTGCAGGGGAGCAGTACTTC. This translates into CASSGTSAGEQYF.

This clone was observed once. The rearrangement joins TRBV14 to TRBJ1-1; D perhaps matches TRBD1 (6 bases). Germline V lookup: CDR1 SGHDN, CDR2 FVKESK. The CDR3 is 15 amino acids. V was trimmed by 4 bases and J by 3 bases, leaving 15 bases between them. The DNA for the CDR3 is TGTGCCAGCAGCCCATTGACAGGCTCCCACACTGAAGCTTTCTTT. Protein sequence: CASSPLTGSHTEAFF. The full variable domain, completed using reference TRBV14 and TRBJ1-1, is EAGVTQFPSHSVIEKGQTVTLRCDPISGHDNLYWYRRVMGKEIKFLLHFVKESKQDESGMPNNRFLAERTGGTYSTLKVQPAELEDSGVYFCASSPLTGSHTEAFFGQGTRLTVV.

The V call is TRBV7-8, the J call TRBJ2-5; 8 nucleotides match TRBD2. This CDR3 has 16 residues. The V gene's germline CDR1 is SGHVS and CDR2 FQNEAQ. Losses at the gene ends were 3 bases for V and 5 bases for J; bases not matched to a gene: 11. The CDR3 here is CASSLASGTSGETQYF. The DNA of the CDR3 is TGTGCCAGCAGCTTGGCGTCCGGGACTAGTGGGGAGACCCAGTACTTC. The variable domain in full, completed from reference TRBV7-8 and TRBJ2-5, reads GAGVSQSPRYKVAKRGQDVALRCDPISGHVSLFWYQQALGQGPEFLTYFQNEAQLDKSGLPSDRFFAERPEGSVSTLKIQRTQQEDSAVYLCASSLASGTSGETQYFGPGTRLLVL.

This chain uses TRBV4-2 with TRBJ2-1; D is unclear. Germline CDR1 is LGHNA and CDR2 is YNFKEQ. V was pared by 0 bases and J by 2 bases, with 11 bases between. This CDR3 comprises 16 residues. Here the CDR3 reads CASSQDFRVAYNEQFF. CDR3 DNA sequence: TGTGCCAGCAGCCAAGATTTCCGGGTCGCCTACAATGAGCAGTTCTTC.

The genes are TRBV3-1 (or the pseudogene TRBV3-2) and TRBJ1-1, with D maybe TRBD1 (5 bases). Germline CDR1 reads LGHDT; CDR2 reads YNNKEL (reference sequence). V lost 0 bases, J lost 0 bases, and 11 bases lay in between. The CDR3 length is 16 residues. The CDR3 DNA sequence: TGTGCCAGCAGCCAAGATACAGGACCAATGAACACTGAAGCTTTCTTT. This encodes CASSQDTGPMNTEAFF.

CDR3 sequence (DNA): TGTGCCACCACTTCGTGGGGGGGGATGAACACTGAAGCTTTCTTT. It yields the protein CATTSWGGMNTEAFF. The chain is built from TRBV19 and TRBJ1-1; the D gene is possibly TRBD1 (5 bases). The V gene lost 10 bases and the J gene lost 0 bases, with 18 bases spanning the gap. The CDR3 totals 15 residues. Germline CDR1 reads LNHDA; CDR2 reads SQIVND (reference sequence).

The V gene is TRBV7-9, the J gene TRBJ2-1; a possible D gene is TRBD2 (6 bases). Between the trimmed V and J ends, which lost 4 bases and 7 bases, there was a span of 8 bases. This CDR3 spans 12 amino acids. Germline V gives CDR1 SEHNR, CDR2 FQNEAQ (reference sequence). The CDR3 bases are TGTGCCAGCAGCTGGGGAGGTAATGAGCAGTTCTTC. Translated: CASSWGGNEQFF.

The chain joins TRBV7-2 to TRBJ1-5; D is uncertain. The germline V and J ends were trimmed by 5 bases and 4 bases, with 9 bases remaining between them. The CDR3 consists of 13 residues. Germline V CDR1 and CDR2: SGHTA, FQGNSA. The CDR3 region has the DNA TGTGCCAGCAGCAGAGAGGTTAATCAGCCCCAGCATTTT. Encoded protein: CASSREVNQPQHF.

The genes are TRBV6-6 and TRBJ1-5, with a weak D call TRBD1 (5 bases). Per germline, CDR1 MNHNY and CDR2 SVGAGI (reference sequence). This CDR3 comprises 15 residues. The V and J ends lost 6 bases and 0 bases respectively, with 12 bases between them. CDR3 in amino acids: CASRRPGDSNQPQHF. CDR3 DNA sequence: TGTGCCAGCAGACGTCCGGGGGATAGCAATCAGCCCCAGCATTTT.

The chain joins TRBV29-1 to TRBJ2-5, with 7 bases matching TRBD1. CDR1 and CDR2 from the germline V gene are SQVTM and ANQGSEA. V was pared by 7 bases and J by 2 bases, with 22 bases of the junction left unmatched. The length of the CDR3 is 18 residues. The DNA for the CDR3 is TGCAGCGCCTTCGCAGCTAGGACAGGCCGAGGAGCACAAGAGACCCAGTACTTC. Protein product: CSAFAARTGRGAQETQYF. The complete variable domain, with remaining parts taken from reference TRBV29-1 and TRBJ2-5, reads SAVISQKPSRDICQRGTSLTIQCQVDSQVTMMFWYRQQPGQSLTLIATANQGSEATYESGFVIDKFPISRPNLTFSTLTVSNMSPEDSSIYLCSAFAARTGRGAQETQYFGPGTRLLVL.

This clone was picked up a small number of times. This CDR3 reads CASSVGTGGDTGELFF. CDR3 coding DNA: TGTGCCAGCAGCGTAGGGACAGGGGGCGACACCGGGGAGCTGTTTTTT. The J gene is TRBJ2-2, the V gene TRBV9; 11 bases are a match to TRBD1. Germline trimming cut 0 bases from V and 3 bases from J; bases unmatched to any gene: 1. Germline lookup yields CDR1 SGDLS and CDR2 YYNGEE. The CDR3 is 16 amino acids.

The chain carries TRBV5-5 and TRBJ2-7, with D possibly matching TRBD1 (6 bases). Trimming pared 0 bases from V and 0 bases from J, leaving 7 bases between. The V gene's germline CDR1 is SGHKS and CDR2 YYEKEE (reference sequence). The CDR3 is made up of 14 amino acids. In DNA form, the CDR3 reads TGTGCCAGCAGCTTGGGACAGGACTCCTACGAGCAGTACTTC. Protein sequence: CASSLGQDSYEQYF. The variable domain in full, with the rest retrieved from reference TRBV5-5 and TRBJ2-7, is DAGVTQSPTHLIKTRGQQVTLRCSPISGHKSVSWYQQVLGQGPQFIFQYYEKEERGRGNFPDRFSARQFPNYSSELNVNALLLGDSALYLCASSLGQDSYEQYFGPGTRLTVT.

V usage is TRBV28 and J usage is TRBJ2-5; D may be TRBD1 (6 bases). This CDR3 contains 14 residues. The V end lost 6 bases, the J end lost 2 bases, and 13 bases lay between the germline ends. Germline V gene sequence: CDR1 MDHEN, CDR2 SYDVKM. CDR3 loop: CASRYRDYQETQYF. The CDR3 DNA reads TGTGCCAGCAGGTACAGGGATTATCAAGAGACCCAGTACTTC.

The CDR3 loop reads CASSGGGPDQTQYF. DNA for the CDR3: TGTGCCAGCAGCGGCGGGGGGCCCGATCAGACCCAGTACTTC. The chain combines TRBV5-6 with TRBJ2-5, with TRBD2 matching 8 bases. After removal of 4 bases from V and 6 bases from J, the junction contained 8 bases not matched to a gene. This CDR3 has 14 residues. Per germline, CDR1 SGHDT and CDR2 YYEEEE.

This chain uses TRBV7-6 with TRBJ1-4; the D gene is possibly TRBD1 (6 bases). The germline V and J ends were trimmed by 3 bases and 8 bases, with 25 bases remaining between them. The CDR3 runs to 18 residues. The germline V gene encodes CDR1 SGHVS and CDR2 FNYEAQ. CDR3 sequence: CASSFASYIGGAEEKLFF. The CDR3 DNA follows: TGTGCCAGCAGCTTCGCCTCTTACATTGGGGGGGCGGAAGAAAAACTGTTTTTT.

The chain carries TRBV9 and TRBJ1-2; 10 bases agree with TRBD1. The CDR3 extends over 14 amino acids. Germline trimming cut 4 bases from V and 8 bases from J; bases unmatched to any gene: 8. Germline V gene lookup returns CDR1 SGDLS and CDR2 YYNGEE. Written as DNA, the CDR3 is TGTGCCAGCAGCACCGGGACAGGGGCTTCCGGCTACACCTTC. Translated: CASSTGTGASGYTF. Together with reference TRBV9 and TRBJ1-2, the CDR3 gives the full variable domain: DSGVTQTPKHLITATGQRVTLRCSPRSGDLSVYWYQQSLDQGLQFLIQYYNGEERAKGNILERFSAQQFPDLHSELNLSSLELGDSALYFCASSTGTGASGYTFGSGTRLTVV.

This rearrangement joins TRBV7-2 to TRBJ1-1; possibly TRBD1 for D (5 bases). This CDR3 is 11 amino acids long. Germline loops: CDR1 SGHTA, CDR2 FQGNSA. The germline V and J ends were trimmed by 6 bases and 3 bases, with 5 bases remaining between them. CDR3 sequence (DNA): TGTGCCAGCAGACAGGACACTGAAGCTTTCTTT. Amino acids: CASRQDTEAFF.

The rearrangement uses TRBV2 and TRBJ1-1, with D unclear. Between the trimmed V and J ends, which lost 5 bases and 3 bases, there was a span of 10 bases. This CDR3 is built from 13 residues. Germline V gene sequence: CDR1 SNHLY, CDR2 FYNNEI. This CDR3 is CASSRGLHTEAFF. For the CDR3, the DNA is TGTGCCAGCAGTCGTGGGCTACACACTGAAGCTTTCTTT.

The chain links TRBV5-5 to TRBJ2-1; D call uncertain. This CDR3 region has 15 residues. The germline V and J ends were trimmed by 2 bases and 0 bases, with 9 bases remaining between them. Germline assignment: CDR1 SGHKS and CDR2 YYEKEE (reference sequence). This CDR3 reads CASSLSVSSYNEQFF. In nucleotides, the CDR3 is TGTGCCAGCAGCTTAAGCGTAAGCTCCTACAATGAGCAGTTCTTC.

The chain is built from TRBV15 and TRBJ1-4; 8 bases line up with TRBD1. V shed 3 bases and J 8 bases; nucleotides not matched to a gene: 5. Germline V gene lookup returns CDR1 LNHNV and CDR2 YYDKDF (reference sequence). This CDR3 contains 14 residues. CDR3 sequence reads: CATSRDRVEEKLFF. The CDR3 nucleotides read TGTGCCACCAGCAGGGACAGGGTAGAAGAAAAACTGTTTTTT.